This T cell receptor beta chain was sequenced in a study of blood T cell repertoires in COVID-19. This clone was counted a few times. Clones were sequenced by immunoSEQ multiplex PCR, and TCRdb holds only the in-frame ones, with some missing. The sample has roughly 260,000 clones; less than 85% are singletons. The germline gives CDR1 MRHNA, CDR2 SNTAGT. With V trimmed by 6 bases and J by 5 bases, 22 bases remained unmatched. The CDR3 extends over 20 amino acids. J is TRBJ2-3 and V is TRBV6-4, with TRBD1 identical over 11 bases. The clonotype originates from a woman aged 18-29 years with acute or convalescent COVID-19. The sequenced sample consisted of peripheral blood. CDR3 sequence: CASSGWTGGPQGGRGDTQYF. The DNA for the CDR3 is TGTGCCAGCAGCGGTTGGACAGGGGGCCCTCAGGGCGGGAGGGGAGATACGCAGTATTTT.